This T cell receptor beta chain was identified during a study of cytotoxic CD8 clonotypes in ibrutinib-treated CLL. Study at large: Across samples, productive templates numbered around 260,000 and productive rearrangements reached 80,000 to 100,000 on average.

The CDR3 has 14 residues. The germline V and J ends were trimmed by 5 bases and 1 base, with 12 bases remaining between them. Per the germline V gene, CDR1 is SGHTA and CDR2 is FQGTGA. Notes on this clone: Its antigen is currently unknown.

Study findings and constraints: Patients showed higher baseline clonality than age-matched healthy donors, and it tracked circulating CD8+ T-cell counts. A rise in clonality was seen at ibrutinib response, and a fall back toward baseline was seen at progression.

Repertoires were generated with immunoSEQ multiplex PCR, while TCRdb's copy carries only in-frame clones and drops some. The sample holds approximately 100,000 clones; 58% are singletons and the top ten take 37%. From cryopreserved PBMCs came 1.5 to 2.5 micrograms of genomic DNA used for TCR beta libraries. This clonotype was sampled from a human donor with chronic lymphocytic leukemia. This material consisted of PBMCs, taken after 24 months of ibrutinib treatment. The chain joins TRBV7-3 to TRBJ2-7, with D tentatively TRBD1 (6 bases). The CDR3 reads CASSPFGQSYEQYF. The CDR3 nucleotides are TGTGCCAGCAGCCCTTTCGGACAGTCCTACGAGCAGTACTTC.